The rows below give T cell receptor beta chains drawn from one sample of a study of cytomegalovirus exposure and HLA in healthy donors. The protocol was immunoSEQ multiplex PCR, while the TCRdb copy is restricted to in-frame clones and leaves out a portion. The sample yields 90,000 to 150,000 clones, around 68% seen once. The material sequenced was PBMCs. All receptors come from a woman in her forties or fifties in good health and CMV-seropositive. Both conserved end residues are part of each CDR3. The order of the fields is V gene, J gene, CDR3 protein.

TRBV9	TRBJ2-1	CASSVAGGLNEQFF
TRBV7-8	TRBJ1-2	CASSLTGVGYGYTF
TRBV7-9	TRBJ2-4	CASSRGTAPGGNIQYF
TRBV4-1	TRBJ2-5	CASSQTGQETQYF
TRBV6-1	TRBJ2-1	CASSEDGTGLYNEQFF
TRBV5-1	TRBJ1-2	CASSPSPGRRDGYTF
TRBV7-6	TRBJ1-5	CASSLGTGPGNQPQHF
TRBV5-4	TRBJ2-7	CASSQASGRGREQYF
TRBV28	TRBJ1-1	CASSSLPGGAVGAFF
TRBV7-2	TRBJ1-1	CASNRQTNTEAFF
TRBV5-8	TRBJ1-5	CASSLSGISNQPQHF
TRBV14	TRBJ1-1	CASSQESAVLPLGHTEAFF
TRBV6-1	NA	CASREIQLVPYEQYF
TRBV7-2	TRBJ1-1	CASSQRRERTEAFF
TRBV6-6	TRBJ1-3	CASSYSTGLSGNTIYF
TRBV5-1	TRBJ2-5	CASSLMFAGGQETQYF
TRBV28	TRBJ2-1	CASRGGQGSEQFF
TRBV5-4	TRBJ2-1	CASSSKGQGGSYNEQFF
TRBV6-5	TRBJ2-1	CASSSRTKRDEQFF
TRBV18	TRBJ2-1	CASSLTDRSSYNEQFF
TRBV9	TRBJ1-1	CASSVSGVTEAFF
TRBV7-9	TRBJ2-7	CSSSFRDSEQYF
TRBV7-9	TRBJ1-4	CASSLRVTATNEKLFF
TRBV7-2	TRBJ2-3	CASRPGRSTDTQYF
TRBV7-7	TRBJ2-2	CASSSGGNTGELFF
TRBV18	TRBJ2-2	CASSHPRDINTGELFF
TRBV29-1	TRBJ2-5	CSVHVSEGGETQYF
TRBV28	TRBJ2-3	CASSLQRTQYF
TRBV10-2	TRBJ1-5	CASSELQGREPQHF
TRBV7-7	TRBJ1-5	CASSLGAGGGQPQHF
TRBV29-1	TRBJ2-5	CSARGMDQETQYF
TRBV11-2	TRBJ2-3	CASSFLRARWGTDTQYF
TRBV19	TRBJ2-7	CASRKAPSGTYEQYF
TRBV6-5	TRBJ1-1	CASRQGVTEAFF
TRBV5-1	TRBJ2-5	CASSSGEDQETQYF
TRBV10-2	TRBJ1-6	CASAYLGLQYNSPLHF
TRBV29-1	TRBJ1-2	CSVLGGTNYGYTF
TRBV7-2	TRBJ2-7	CASSLDRVADEQYF
TRBV30	TRBJ2-1	CAWSGRLAANYNEQFF
TRBV4-3	TRBJ1-1	CASSQEGSGNTEAFF
TRBV4-3	TRBJ1-2	CASSQVFPGQGAYTF
TRBV18	TRBJ2-7	CASSPSQGGNEQYF
TRBV6-1	TRBJ1-3	CASSTRGNTIYF
TRBV6-4	TRBJ1-2	CASRQTGDDYGYTF
TRBV19	TRBJ1-1	CASSFTGGTEAFF
TRBV6-1	TRBJ1-2	CASSSTGIYGYTF
TRBV10-3	TRBJ2-5	CAISESALGAETQYF
TRBV6-5	TRBJ2-3	CASSSAGGAGTDTQYF
TRBV7-9	TRBJ1-1	CASSLYRDDTEAFF
TRBV19	TRBJ1-1	CASGETVMNTEAFF
TRBV5-1	TRBJ2-7	CASSLLTGGYEQYF
TRBV6-1	TRBJ1-5	CASSRGNQPQHF
TRBV4-1	TRBJ2-2	CASSQAGGGGTGELFF
TRBV7-8	TRBJ2-7	CASSLALHSSYEQYF
TRBV7-6	TRBJ1-1	CASSRSGGGYTEAFF
TRBV29-1	TRBJ2-5	CSVGFTQGEQETQYF
TRBV2	TRBJ1-1	CASSGSQNTEAFF
TRBV29-1	TRBJ2-7	CSVERGGSYEQYF
TRBV18	TRBJ2-7	CASSSTGSWHEQYF